This TCR beta chain was recovered during a study of blood T cell repertoires in COVID-19. In the study overall: Samples of COVID-19 (acute and convalescent) were obtained from the United States, Italy and Spain. Nucleic acid was either cDNA or gDNA, and it came from T cells, B-cell-depleted T cells, or PBMCs.

CDR3 length: 15 amino acids. The V segment lost 5 bases and the J segment 5 bases; nucleotides outside the gene matches: 6. From germline, CDR1 is MNHNY and CDR2 SVGAGI (reference sequence). Recovered status applied to Cohort 3 donors who had two consecutive negative PCRs. It also applied to those with clearance or with symptom resolution. Measured with immunoSEQ multiplex PCR; TCRdb has only the in-frame clones, and not every one. This table has 250,000 or so clones, roughly four fifths appearing once. The chain links TRBV6-6 to TRBJ2-1; 10 bases are a match to TRBD1. The receptor's source is a man aged 45-65 years who had recovered from COVID-19. The sample taken for sequencing was PBMCs or T cells enriched from blood (not recorded which). CDR3 sequence reads: CASSPTGGQHNEQFF. The CDR3 region has the DNA TGTGCCAGCAGTCCGACAGGGGGCCAACACAATGAGCAGTTCTTC.